This paragraph covers one T cell receptor beta chain sequence. The sample holds one count of this clone. Its target antigen remains unknown. Base quality data are lacking; no much larger clone is found one base away. The data originate from a study of blood T cell repertoires in COVID-19 (TCRdb year 2020). With respect to the entire study: Collaborator samples came from the United States, Italy and Spain and covered acute and convalescent phases of COVID-19. The prospective study material was composed of cDNA or gDNA derived from T cells, B-cell-depleted T cells, or PBMCs. The dataset comprised deeply sampled blood TCRbeta repertoires from subjects exposed to, actively infected with, or recovered from COVID-19. A freely available public database, intended as a resource for researchers studying the immune response to SARS-CoV-2, is where the repertoires were released. Samples were obtained from the ongoing ImmuneRACE study (first 160 participants) and from approximately 1,200 subjects provided by 6 global collaborators. A de-identified subject ID, COVID-19 status, age in years and sex were almost always included in the sample metadata. Where available, HLA class I and class II types were obtained from metadata supplied by the sample provider rather than from assay-based typing. Results and caveats for the whole study, not just this receptor: How much clinical and demographic metadata was included differed by source and by participant, and the metadata was provided uncurated.

Each collaborating institution followed its own protocols to collect whole blood in K2EDTA tubes. Collaborator samples were shipped for TCRbeta analysis as frozen whole blood, isolated PBMCs, or DNA extracted from either sample type. TCRbeta CDR3 regions were amplified from genomic DNA by means of the immunoSEQ Assay, a bias-controlled multiplex PCR. Regarding the original processing steps: Nucleated cell counts per sample were estimated from amplification of reference gene primers within the assay. To quantify the absolute abundance of each unique TCRbeta CDR3 rearrangement, sequence reads were collapsed and filtered. For each sample, productive Simpson clonality was calculated as the square root of Simpson's diversity index over productive rearrangements. TCRdb provides this immuneACCESS table in a form limited to in-frame rearrangements. Some clones are lacking; in checked studies, under half of them reflect an unresolved V gene, and why the rest are absent is not known. V, J and clone size were drawn from that table, and D and trimming were deduced from the DNA. This sample gives 56,000 or so clones in total; 65% to 90% of them show up just once. 25% to 30% of the sample is taken by the ten largest.

The germline V gene sets CDR1 to SNHLY and CDR2 to FYNNEI. The CDR3 sequence holds 13 residues, the cysteine and phenylalanine included. Only the CDR3 region is kept as DNA, spanning 39 bases read in frame from base 1. Trimming removed 6 bases from V and 6 bases from J; the gene matches leave 4 bases unexplained. The origin of this receptor is a human donor in a cohort sampled during active COVID-19. The sample consisted of peripheral blood. The V and J segments used are TRBV2 and TRBJ2-3; 9 bases in the junction line up with TRBD2. In nucleotide form, the sequence is TGTGCCAGCAGCCTAGCGGGGAGGGATACGCAGTATTTT. The translation is CASSLAGRDTQYF.